The present TCR beta chain was sequenced within a study of graft-versus-host responses after intestinal transplantation. Study observations and caveats: Patients who carried graft-donor T cell macrochimerism also had high graft-versus-host to host-versus-graft clonal ratios in their allografts. With peak circulating GvH clone levels came an association with early post-transplant HvG declines. Analysis identified GvH clones in recipient marrow, with some appearing first in ileum or blood.

On this clone: The target antigen is unknown.

Processed graft tissue released its intraepithelial and lamina propria lymphocytes. The CDR3 spans 15 residues. V gave up 4 bases and J gave up 6 bases, with 19 bases separating them. Germline V lookup: CDR1 SGHRS, CDR2 YFSETQ. Sequencing was performed with immunoSEQ multiplex PCR; in TCRdb, only in-frame clones are kept and a portion is missing. The top ten hold roughly 8.2% of the sample, which has around 17,000 clones, 60% to 80% seen once. This sequence was found in a human patient who received an intestinal transplant, so some T cells may come from the graft donor. The V and J genes are TRBV5-1 and TRBJ1-1; the D gene is possibly TRBD1 (5 bases). Sequenced material: ileum tissue, taken almost 470 days after intestinal transplant. The CDR3 region is CASSGEATVFAEAFF. The CDR3 nucleotides read TGCGCCAGCAGCGGAGAAGCGACAGTTTTTGCTGAAGCTTTCTTT.